This T cell receptor (beta chain) emerged from a study of blood T cell repertoires in COVID-19. Study context: There were acute and convalescent COVID-19 samples, and they came from the United States, Italy and Spain.

The germline CDR1 and CDR2 sequences are LNHDA and SQIVND (reference sequence). CDR3 size: 15 residues. With V trimmed by 0 bases and J by 4 bases, 5 bases remained unmatched. Authors' data handling: Estimates of nucleated cell counts were drawn from the amplification of reference gene primers. The data were produced by immunoSEQ multiplex PCR, yet TCRdb's version contains in-frame clones alone and is incomplete. V and J calls and clone size are given by that table; D and trimming were obtained from the DNA. The sample yields roughly 400,000 clones, around 89% seen once. Each participant's cohort was designated according to participant-reported clinical history. Recovered status in Cohort 3 required two negative PCRs, clearance, or symptom resolution.

This clonotype originated in a man aged 25-45 years who had recovered from COVID-19. The chain links TRBV19 to TRBJ2-7; 8 nucleotides match TRBD2. Sequenced sample: PBMCs or T cells enriched from blood (not recorded which). The CDR3 sequence is CASSIEWTSQYEQYF. The CDR3 region has the DNA TGTGCCAGTAGTATAGAGTGGACTAGCCAGTACGAGCAGTACTTC.